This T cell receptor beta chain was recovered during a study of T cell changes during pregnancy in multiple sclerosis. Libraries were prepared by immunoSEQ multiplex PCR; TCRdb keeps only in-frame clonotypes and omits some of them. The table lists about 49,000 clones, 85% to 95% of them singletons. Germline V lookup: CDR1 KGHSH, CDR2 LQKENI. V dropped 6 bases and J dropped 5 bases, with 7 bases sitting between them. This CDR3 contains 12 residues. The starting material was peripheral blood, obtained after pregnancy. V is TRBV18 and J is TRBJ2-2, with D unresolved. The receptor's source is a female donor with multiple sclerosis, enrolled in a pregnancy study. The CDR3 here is CASSRQTGELFF. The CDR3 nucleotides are TGTGCCAGCTCCCGACAAACCGGGGAGCTGTTTTTT.